The clone carrying this T cell receptor beta chain was counted ten times or more. Germline CDR1 GTSNPN, CDR2 SVGIG (reference sequence). The CDR3 has 14 amino acids. Between the trimmed V and J ends, which lost 3 bases and 4 bases, there was a span of 15 bases. The TCR beta CDR3 regions underwent amplification using RNA transcripts as the source. HTBI primers were used for first-round RT-PCR of the TCR CDR3. Via MiXCR, TCRdb re-called the multiplex PCR reads, giving one row per CDR3 protein. The repertoire holds over 120,000 distinct CDR3 sequences, with more than 20% as singletons. This entry is derived from a study of T cells in Graves' hyperthyroidism and ophthalmopathy.

Source material: blood. This TCR was sampled from a woman between 45 and 60 years old with Graves' hyperthyroidism that later progressed to Graves' ophthalmopathy. The rearrangement joins TRBV30 to TRBJ2-5, with TRBD2 as a possible D gene (6 bases). The CDR3 DNA reads TGTGCCTGGAGCGACGCCGGGACTCGAGAGACCCAGTACTTC. Translation: CAWSDAGTRETQYF.